The 5 T cell receptor beta chains reported below all come from one sample, sequenced in a study of CD8 T cells in ankylosing spondylitis. TCRdb itself ran the 5' RACE reads through MiXCR, one entry per CDR3 protein. Of about 130,000 distinct CDR3 sequences listed, around 15% are singletons. Sequenced input: blood, either unsorted or a sorted T cell fraction (not recorded which). The receptor source for this set is a female donor with ankylosing spondylitis or in good health (not recorded which).

To note about this clonotype: This could be a read error, since a much larger clone is one nucleotide away. V and J are TRBV6-5 and TRBJ1-4, with 8 bases fitting TRBD1. The ends lost 0 bases at V and 10 bases at J; junction bases unmatched: 7. Per germline, CDR1 MNHEY and CDR2 SVGAGI. The CDR3 has 15 residues. This CDR3 is CASSYSQGASGKLFF. Written as DNA, the CDR3 is TGTGCCAGCAGTTACTCTCAGGGGGCGAGTGGAAAACTGTTTTTT.

This clonotype has ten or more counts. CDR3 protein: CSVTGLAGAETQYF. CDR3 bases: TGCAGTGTCACGGGACTAGCGGGAGCAGAGACCCAGTACTTC. The V call is TRBV20-1, the J call TRBJ2-5; 14 nucleotides match TRBD2. The germline V gene has CDR1 DFQATT and CDR2 SNEGSKA (reference sequence). The V and J ends lost 7 bases and 4 bases, in that order; junction bases with no gene match: 5. CDR3 length: 14 amino acids.

At least ten counts were recorded for this clonotype. CDR3 sequence: CASSQNAIGGAFF. CDR3 coding DNA: TGTGCCAGCAGCCAAAATGCCATAGGGGGAGCTTTCTTT. The chain joins TRBV3-1 to TRBJ1-1, with D tentatively TRBD1 (6 bases). V was shortened by 2 bases and J by 10 bases, with 14 bases between the two germline ends. Germline V gene data show CDR1 as LGHDT and CDR2 as YNNKEL (reference sequence). This CDR3 is 13 amino acids long.

This clonotype was picked up a small number of times. The J gene is TRBJ1-1, the V gene TRBV3-1; no reliable D call. CDR3 size: 14 residues. Germline CDR1 is LGHDT and CDR2 is YNNKEL (reference sequence). V was shortened by 2 bases and J by 1 base, with 8 bases between the two germline ends. CDR3: CASSQNRANTEAFF. The CDR3 nucleotides are TGTGCCAGCAGCCAAAACCGGGCGAACACTGAAGCTTTCTTT.

This clonotype was found a few times. The rearrangement uses TRBV5-6 and TRBJ1-1, with 9 bases identical to TRBD1. Looked up from germline, CDR1 is SGHDT and CDR2 is YYEEEE. V shed 4 bases and J 1 base; nucleotides not matched to a gene: 8. This CDR3 spans 16 amino acids. CDR3 region: CASSLLTGGSNTEAFF. The CDR3 region has the DNA TGTGCCAGCAGCCTTTTGACAGGGGGTTCGAACACTGAAGCTTTCTTT.